Listed below are T cell receptor beta chains from one sample, sequenced in a study of blood T cells in healthy people across ages. TCRdb redid the calling of the 5' RACE reads with MiXCR, one entry per CDR3 protein. The table includes more than 1,000,000 distinct CDR3 sequences, under 30% detected once. These records were also assigned to another study, of T cells of mothers and their children.

Sequenced input: blood. All receptors derive from a girl aged 2-10 years in good health. Each CDR3 is given with its conserved first and last residue. The D gene is left open where the match is weak. Clone size, where shown, is once, few, many, or a class for clones that have expanded.

length	D	size	V	J	DNA	CDR3
17	TRBD1	.	TRBV25-1	TRBJ2-3	TGTGCCAGCAGTGAATCCTCGGACAGGGGGAGGACAGATACGCAGTATTTT	CASSESSDRGRTDTQYF
13	.	few	TRBV7-3	TRBJ2-7	TGTGCCAGCAGCTTGGTTCAGGGCTCCGAGCAGTACTTC	CASSLVQGSEQYF
13	.	.	TRBV9	TRBJ1-1	TGTGCCAGCAGCGCGATATCGGGCCTTGAAGCTTTCTTT	CASSAISGLEAFF
13	TRBD1	.	TRBV6-1	TRBJ1-1	TGTGCCAGCGGGGACAGGGTTTACACTGAAGCTTTCTTT	CASGDRVYTEAFF
15	TRBD1	.	TRBV9	TRBJ2-3	TGTGCCAGCAGCCCCCTCACAGGGGTTCAAGAGACCCAGTACTTT	CASSPLTGVQETQYF
14	TRBD2	.	TRBV28	TRBJ2-5	TGTGCCAGCAGTGGCCGACTAGCCGAGGAGACCCAGTACTTC	CASSGRLAEETQYF
13	TRBD1	few	TRBV20-1	TRBJ1-1	TGCAGTGCTAGGCCGGACAGGTGGACTGAAGCTTTCTTT	CSARPDRWTEAFF
14	.	.	TRBV29-1	TRBJ2-2	TGCAGCGTACGGGACATCTCGAACACCGGGGAGCTGTTTTTT	CSVRDISNTGELFF
12	.	.	TRBV7-9	TRBJ1-1	TGTGCCAGCAGCTTTGGGTGGGATGAAGCTTTCTTT	CASSFGWDEAFF
14	.	.	TRBV29-1	TRBJ1-1	TGCAGCGTTCGATTATGGGCGGCGAACACTGAAGCTTTCTTT	CSVRLWAANTEAFF
15	.	.	TRBV4-3	TRBJ1-2	TGCGCCAGCAGCCAAGCCCTAGGAGGGAGCTATGGCTACACCTTC	CASSQALGGSYGYTF
14	.	many	TRBV20-1	TRBJ2-7	TGCAGTGCCGCGAAAGGTTCCAGCTCCTACGAGCAGTACTTC	CSAAKGSSSYEQYF
17	.	few	TRBV7-8	TRBJ2-1	TGTGCCAGCAGCTTAGCGCGGGCCGGGAGAAGAGACAATGAGCAGTTCTTC	CASSLARAGRRDNEQFF
13	.	.	TRBV12-3/TRBV12-4	TRBJ1-1	TGTGCCAGCATTCTGGCGGGAAACACTGAAGCTTTCTTT	CASILAGNTEAFF
17	TRBD1	.	TRBV7-9	TRBJ2-1	TGTGCCAGCAGCTTAGTTGGGACAGGGTCGGCCTACAATGAGCAGTTCTTC	CASSLVGTGSAYNEQFF
14	.	.	TRBV12-3/TRBV12-4	TRBJ2-3	TGTGCCAGCAGTTTCGTTCCGGGATCAGATGCGCAGTATTTT	CASSFVPGSDAQYF
14	TRBD1	.	TRBV14	TRBJ1-1	TGTGCCAGCAGCCAAGGACAGGGAGTATCTGAAGCTTTCTTT	CASSQGQGVSEAFF
13	TRBD1	once	TRBV4-2	TRBJ2-7	TGTGCCAGCAGCCAGGGGACAGGGGTCGAGCAGTACTTC	CASSQGTGVEQYF
15	TRBD2	few	TRBV6-5	TRBJ2-1	TGTGCCAGCAGCTCGGGACTAGCGGGTTCCAATGAGCAGTTCTTC	CASSSGLAGSNEQFF
14	.	few	TRBV19	TRBJ1-4	TGTGCCAGCCTACCAAGGGGGGCGCAGGAAAAACTGTTTTTT	CASLPRGAQEKLFF
12	TRBD1	few	TRBV29-1	TRBJ2-7	TGCAGCGTTGAAACAGGGGGCCACGAGCAGTACTTC	CSVETGGHEQYF
16	.	.	TRBV12-3/TRBV12-4	TRBJ2-7	TGTGCCAGCAGCTTCGAATCGGTACGTGACCCCTACGAGCAGTACTTC	CASSFESVRDPYEQYF
15	.	few	TRBV29-1	TRBJ2-7	TGCAGCGTTGAAGAGACCGGGTTTAACTCCTACGAGCAGTACTTC	CSVEETGFNSYEQYF
13	.	.	TRBV5-8	TRBJ2-7	TGTGCCAGCAGCTTGGTTGAGGATTACGAGCAGTACTTC	CASSLVEDYEQYF
14	.	.	TRBV5-1	TRBJ2-1	TGCGCCAGCAGCTTGGTTGGGGGGCTCAATGAGCAGTTCTTC	CASSLVGGLNEQFF